This is a list of T cell receptor beta chains from one sample in a study of T cells after yellow fever vaccination. MiXCR, applied by TCRdb to the 5' RACE reads, yields one record per CDR3 protein. The table records about 120,000 distinct CDR3 sequences, roughly 7.2% of them present only once. Specimen: CD4+ T cells sorted from PBMCs, collected around 45 days after the first yellow fever vaccination. The receptors here all came from a man younger than 35 who received the YFV17D yellow fever vaccine. Both conserved end residues are part of each CDR3. A D gene is named only where the DNA matches it firmly. Not every row has a clone size; where given, it reads once, few, many or a size class.

J gene	V gene	D gene	CDR3 length	clone size	CDR3 DNA	CDR3 protein
TRBJ1-3	TRBV20-1	-	15	many	TGCAGGGGAAGCGGGACGGGTCAATCTGGAAACACCATATATTTT	CRGSGTGQSGNTIYF
TRBJ1-2	TRBV12-3/TRBV12-4	-	14	few	TGTGCCAGCAGAACCGGGTCCCGCCCCTATGGCTACACCTTC	CASRTGSRPYGYTF
TRBJ2-1	TRBV29-1	-	14	-	TGCAGCGTTGAACTCCGTCTCCTTCTCCCCGAGCAGTTCTTC	CSVELRLLLPEQFF
TRBJ2-3	TRBV28	TRBD1	15	many	TGTGCCAGCACCACCCTCTGGCAGGGGGATGATACGCAGTATTTT	CASTTLWQGDDTQYF
TRBJ1-5	TRBV6-5	-	15	many	TGTGCCAGCAGTTTGGGGTGGTCTAGCAATCAGCCCCAGCATTTT	CASSLGWSSNQPQHF
TRBJ2-4	TRBV20-1	-	15	many	TGCAGTGCTCTCCCAGGGGGGACAGCCAAAAACATTCAGTACTTC	CSALPGGTAKNIQYF
TRBJ2-1	TRBV7-2	-	13	many	TGTGCCAGCAGGGACAGTGGGTACAATGAGCAGTTCTTC	CASRDSGYNEQFF
TRBJ2-2	TRBV5-1	-	15	many	TGCGCCAGCAGCCTCCCTGGACCGAACACCGGGGAGCTGTTTTTT	CASSLPGPNTGELFF
TRBJ2-3	TRBV12-3/TRBV12-4	-	15	-	TGTGCCAGCAGTTCAAAAGGGACTCTTTTAGATACGCAGTATTTT	CASSSKGTLLDTQYF
TRBJ1-1	TRBV6-5	TRBD1	15	many	TGTGCCAGCTCAGGACAGGGGGCAGGTGACACTGAAGCTTTCTTT	CASSGQGAGDTEAFF
TRBJ2-4	TRBV3-1	-	18	many	TGTGCCAGCAGCCAAGGTGGAGTAGGGGTCCTAGCCAAAAACATTCAGTACTTC	CASSQGGVGVLAKNIQYF
TRBJ2-3	TRBV7-2	TRBD2	14	medium-sized	TGTGCCAGCAGCTTCGTAGCGGGGACAGATACGCAGTATTTT	CASSFVAGTDTQYF
TRBJ2-6	TRBV4-1	-	15	few	TGCGCCAGCAGCCAAACAGGGACCGGGGCCAACGTCCTGACTTTC	CASSQTGTGANVLTF
TRBJ2-3	TRBV5-1	TRBD2	14	once	TGCGCCAGCAGCGACGTGACTAGCGCAGATACGCAGTATTTT	CASSDVTSADTQYF
TRBJ2-7	TRBV18	-	12	-	TGTGCCACCCATCGACAGACCTACGAGCAGTACTTC	CATHRQTYEQYF
TRBJ2-1	TRBV11-2	-	12	many	TGTGCCAGCAGCTTCCCCTATGGTGGGCAGTTCTTC	CASSFPYGGQFF
TRBJ2-5	TRBV2	-	12	few	TGTGCCAGCGGTGAGGTGCAAGAGACCCAGTACTTC	CASGEVQETQYF
TRBJ1-1	TRBV6-1	TRBD1	14	-	TGTGCCAGCAGACATCGTACAGGGGACACTGAAGCTTTCTTT	CASRHRTGDTEAFF
TRBJ2-2	TRBV7-7	-	16	many	TGTGCCAGCAGCCTACGAATGGGAACGAACACCGGGGAGCTGTTTTTT	CASSLRMGTNTGELFF
TRBJ2-2	TRBV5-1	-	15	many	TGCGCCAGCAGCTTGAGGCCGGGGGACACCGGGGAGCTGTTTTTT	CASSLRPGDTGELFF
TRBJ2-1	TRBV15	-	14	few	TGTGCCACCAGCAGAGATCAACTATACAATGAGCAGTTCTTC	CATSRDQLYNEQFF
TRBJ2-3	TRBV7-2	TRBD2	16	many	TGTGCCAGCAGCCCCACGGCGGGGGGGCCGGTAGATACGCAGTATTTT	CASSPTAGGPVDTQYF
TRBJ1-6	TRBV7-2	-	14	-	TGTGCCAGCAGCTCCCGGGGACGGTCCGGGGACCTCCACTTT	CASSSRGRSGDLHF
TRBJ1-4	TRBV7-9	-	16	many	TGTGCCAGCAGTGCGACAAGGGGAGCGGGAGGTGAAAAACTGTTTTTT	CASSATRGAGGEKLFF
TRBJ2-7	TRBV7-2	-	15	-	TGTGCCAGCAGCGCTCCAGGGTTCCCTCCTTACGAGCAGTACTTC	CASSAPGFPPYEQYF
TRBJ1-4	TRBV5-1	-	16	medium-sized	TGCGCCAGCAGCTTGGGTCCGTCGGGAGATGGGGAAAAACTGTTTTTT	CASSLGPSGDGEKLFF
TRBJ1-1	TRBV7-2	-	15	many	TGTGCCAGCAGCTTAGTTACAGGTGGAGCCACTGAAGCTTTCTTT	CASSLVTGGATEAFF
TRBJ2-4	TRBV4-2	TRBD2	16	many	TGTGCCAGCAGCCTTGGGAGCGGGGGTGCCAAAAACATTCAGTACTTC	CASSLGSGGAKNIQYF
TRBJ1-2	TRBV7-2	TRBD1	15	few	TGTGCCAGCAGCATCGGACAGGGGGGAAACTATGGCTACACCTTC	CASSIGQGGNYGYTF
TRBJ1-5	TRBV9	-	15	many	TGTGCCAGCAGCGTTGGGGCTCTAGAAAATCAGCCCCAGCATTTT	CASSVGALENQPQHF
TRBJ1-5	TRBV4-2	TRBD1	15	many	TGTGCCAGCAGCCAAGCTGACAGGGAAGGTCAGCCCCAGCATTTT	CASSQADREGQPQHF
TRBJ1-5	TRBV20-1	-	18	few	TGCTGTGCTAGAGACTATTGGGACCGCGGTGGGAGCAATCAGCCCCAGCATTTT	CCARDYWDRGGSNQPQHF
TRBJ2-3	TRBV5-1	-	14	-	TGCGCCAGCAGCTCACAGGAGGGCTCAGATACGCAGTATTTT	CASSSQEGSDTQYF
TRBJ2-5	TRBV5-1	-	14	-	TGCGCCAGCAGCTTGGTTATTTCCGGGGAGACCCAGTACTTC	CASSLVISGETQYF
TRBJ2-5	TRBV20-1	TRBD2	18	many	TGCAGTGCCCCGCCCGCAACTAGCGGGGGAACAACACAAGAGACCCAGTACTTC	CSAPPATSGGTTQETQYF
TRBJ1-6	TRBV15	TRBD1	14	many	TGTGCCACCAGCAGAACAGGGGCCGACTCACCCCTCCACTTT	CATSRTGADSPLHF
TRBJ2-5	TRBV5-1	TRBD2	16	few	TGCGCCAGCACCCCTAGCGGGGGGGGAATCGGAGAGACCCAGTACTTC	CASTPSGGGIGETQYF
TRBJ1-2	TRBV20-1	-	14	few	TGCAGTGCTAGAGCCGGGTTTAGTCACTATGGCTACACCTTC	CSARAGFSHYGYTF
TRBJ1-1	TRBV5-4	-	15	-	TGTGCCAGCAGCTTAGCAGGAACCGTTGGCACTGAAGCTTTCTTT	CASSLAGTVGTEAFF
TRBJ1-3	TRBV12-3/TRBV12-4	-	15	many	TGTGCCAGCAGTTTAGCTCCTCTCAAAGGGAACACCATATATTTT	CASSLAPLKGNTIYF
TRBJ2-6	TRBV27	-	16	many	TGTGCCAGCAGTTTACGACAGGCTGCTGGGGCCAACGTCCTGACTTTC	CASSLRQAAGANVLTF
TRBJ2-5	TRBV18	-	13	many	TGTGCCAGCTCACCCGGACTGCAAGAGACCCAGTACTTC	CASSPGLQETQYF
TRBJ2-5	TRBV20-1	-	14	many	TGCAGTGCTAGAGATACCCTTGGCCCCGGGACCCAGTACTTC	CSARDTLGPGTQYF
TRBJ2-1	TRBV5-1	-	17	many	TGCGCCAGCAGAGACCGCCCTGACAGGTTCTCCTACAATGAGCAGTTCTTC	CASRDRPDRFSYNEQFF